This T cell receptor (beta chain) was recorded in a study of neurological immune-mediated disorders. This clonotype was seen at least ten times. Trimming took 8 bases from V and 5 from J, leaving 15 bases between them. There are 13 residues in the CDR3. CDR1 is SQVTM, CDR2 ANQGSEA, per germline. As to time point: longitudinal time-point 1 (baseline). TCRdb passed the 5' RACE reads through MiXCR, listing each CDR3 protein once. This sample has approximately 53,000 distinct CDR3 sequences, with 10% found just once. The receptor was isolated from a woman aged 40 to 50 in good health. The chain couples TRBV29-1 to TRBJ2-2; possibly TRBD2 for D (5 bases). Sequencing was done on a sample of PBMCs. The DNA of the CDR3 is TGCAGCAGTCTTGGACCGGGGACCGGGGAGCTGTTTTTT. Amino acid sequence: CSSLGPGTGELFF.